This T cell receptor (beta chain) was observed in a study of neurological immune-mediated disorders. Study observations and caveats: Because no CDR3 amino acid sequences were shared across subjects by expanded clones, private repertoires were suggested in all groups. Patients with HTLV-1-associated myelopathy showed the most TCR clonal expansion. Those with multiple sclerosis showed the least, falling below healthy controls.

In TCRdb, the 5' RACE reads were re-called with MiXCR into one record per CDR3 protein. The table records tens of thousands of distinct CDR3 sequences, about an eighth of them present only once. V lost 5 bases, J lost 3 bases, and 8 bases stayed unmatched. The CDR3 has 15 residues. Time point here: longitudinal time-point 1 (baseline). PBMCs stored at -80 C, 2 million in total, were the source of the unsorted libraries. In regard to this clonotype: Its antigen is currently unknown.

The chain employs TRBV12-3 or TRBV12-4 and TRBJ2-3; 7 bases line up with TRBD2. The sequence came from a female donor with HTLV-1-associated myelopathy (HAM/TSP). The sequenced sample was PBMCs. CDR3 nucleotides: TGTGCCAGCAGTATCGAGGTTAGCGGGACAGATACGCAGTATTTT. This translates into CASSIEVSGTDTQYF.